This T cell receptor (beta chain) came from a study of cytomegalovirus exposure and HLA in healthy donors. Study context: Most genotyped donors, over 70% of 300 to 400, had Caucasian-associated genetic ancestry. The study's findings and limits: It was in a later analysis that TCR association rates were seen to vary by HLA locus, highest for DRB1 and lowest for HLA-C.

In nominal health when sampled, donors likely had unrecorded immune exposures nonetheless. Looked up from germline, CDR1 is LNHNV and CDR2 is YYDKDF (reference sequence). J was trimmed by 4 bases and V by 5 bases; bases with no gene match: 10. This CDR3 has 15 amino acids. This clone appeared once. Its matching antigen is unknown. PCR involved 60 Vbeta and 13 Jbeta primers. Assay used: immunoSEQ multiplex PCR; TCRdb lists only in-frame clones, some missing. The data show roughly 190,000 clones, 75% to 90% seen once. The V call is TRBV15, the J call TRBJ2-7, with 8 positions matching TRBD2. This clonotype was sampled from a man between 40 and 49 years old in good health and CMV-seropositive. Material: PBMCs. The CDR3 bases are TGTGCCACCAGCGACGGTAGCGGGGCTTCTTACGAGCAGTACTTC. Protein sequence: CATSDGSGASYEQYF.